One sample yielded the 9 T cell receptor beta chains listed below, sequenced in a study of spatial heterogeneity in lung cancer. TCRdb fed the 5' RACE reads into MiXCR, producing one record per CDR3 protein. The sample has 35,000 to 45,000 distinct CDR3 sequences, approximately 5.2% seen once. The sample's time point: sample taken at primary tumor resection. This material consisted of PBMCs, taken at surgery. The receptor source for this set is a female donor with early-stage non-small cell lung cancer.

This clonotype occurred a few times. The chain uses TRBV20-1 and TRBJ2-3, with D perhaps matching TRBD2 (5 bases). The V end lost 3 bases, the J end lost 3 bases, and 7 bases lay between the germline ends. Per germline, CDR1 DFQATT and CDR2 SNEGSKA (reference sequence). CDR3 length: 12 residues. CDR3 residues: CSASPGTDTQYF. CDR3 DNA: TGCAGTGCTAGCCCGGGGACAGATACGCAGTATTTT.

This sequence joins TRBV19 and TRBJ2-2; 10 bases are a match to TRBD2. The V gene end was trimmed by 8 bases and the J gene end by 11 bases; junction bases not matched to a gene: 20. This CDR3 is built from 17 residues. CDR1 is LNHDA and CDR2 is SQIVND in the germline V gene (reference sequence). The CDR3 DNA reads TGTGCCAGTGATACCGGCGGACTAGCGGATTCCAAGCGAGAGCTGTTTTTT. The encoded protein is CASDTGGLADSKRELFF. Variable domain in full (rest from reference TRBV19 and TRBJ2-2): DGGITQSPKYLFRKEGQNVTLSCEQNLNHDAMYWYRQDPGQGLRLIYYSQIVNDFQKGDIAEGYSVSREKKESFPLTVTSAQKNPTAFYLCASDTGGLADSKRELFFGEGSRLTVL.

This clonotype has at least ten counts. The gene calls are TRBV5-1 and TRBJ2-3; TRBD2 aligns across 8 bases. CDR3 length: 16 amino acids. V gave up 4 bases and J gave up 0 bases; unmatched junction bases: 7. The germline V gene has CDR1 SGHRS and CDR2 YFSETQ. The CDR3 spells CASSPVAGTSTDTQYF. CDR3 nucleotides: TGCGCCAGCAGCCCTGTAGCGGGAACTAGCACAGATACGCAGTATTTT.

This clonotype was seen many times. The rearrangement links TRBV6-2 or TRBV6-3 to TRBJ2-3, with D perhaps TRBD1 (8 bases). The V end was cut by 6 bases, the J end by 4 bases, with 20 bases between. Germline values: CDR1 MNHEY, CDR2 SVGEGT. This CDR3 comprises 16 residues. CDR3 region: CASSPTGGAGADTQYF. In DNA, the CDR3 is TGTGCCAGCAGCCCAACAGGGGGGGCAGGCGCAGATACGCAGTATTTT.

This clonotype was seen repeatedly, ten times or more. The chain links TRBV21-1 to TRBJ2-5; the tabulated D call, TRBD1, remains unverified against the DNA. TRBV21-1 is described as a pseudogene. The CDR3 is 13 residues long. CDR3 residues: CASSKCPLQGGDF. The CDR3 DNA is TGTGCCAGCAGCAAATGCCCCCTACAAGGGGGGGACTTC.

This clonotype was counted ten times or more. J is TRBJ2-3 and V is TRBV5-6; 13 nucleotides agree with TRBD2. The CDR3 totals 12 residues. Unmatched junction bases numbered 3, after V lost 4 bases and J lost 13 bases. Germline CDR1 is SGHDT and CDR2 is YYEEEE. In DNA form, the CDR3 reads TGTGCCAGCAGCGCTGGACTAGCGGGGGAGTATTTT. This translates into CASSAGLAGEYF.

The gene calls are TRBV19 and TRBJ2-6, with 8 bases that match TRBD1. The germline V gene has CDR1 LNHDA and CDR2 SQIVND (reference sequence). With 5 bases clipped from V and 7 bases from J, the junction kept 7 bases outside the gene matches. This CDR3 spans 15 amino acids. The CDR3 is CASSATDRVANVLTF. CDR3 nucleotides: TGTGCCAGTAGTGCTACGGACAGGGTAGCCAACGTCCTGACTTTC.

This clonotype was found many times. The rearrangement uses TRBV5-6 and TRBJ1-1; D is unclear. Trimming shortened V by 7 bases and J by 5 bases, and 9 bases separated the two germline ends. Per germline, CDR1 SGHDT and CDR2 YYEEEE. This CDR3 spans 11 amino acids. Here the CDR3 reads CASRLGTEAFF. The CDR3 region has the DNA TGTGCCAGCCGTTTAGGAACTGAAGCTTTCTTT.

This rearrangement joins TRBV28 to TRBJ1-1; D not certain. The CDR3 is 14 residues long. Germline assignment: CDR1 MDHEN and CDR2 SYDVKM. Trimming took off 6 bases at V and 1 base at J, with 12 bases between the two ends. CDR3 amino acids: CASSPPLANTEAFF. The CDR3 nucleotides read TGTGCCAGCAGCCCGCCACTGGCGAACACTGAAGCTTTCTTT.